The T cell receptor (beta chain) described here comes from a study of blood T cells in healthy people across ages. Study in general: Researchers report that template switching captured about one barcoded beta molecule per two T cells. Study-wide results and limits: The long-lived group displayed more naive CD4+ cells, plus higher diversity, than the aged donors did.

Combining a sample-barcoded 5' primer with a J-beta primer mix, a second PCR ran for roughly 6 to 11 cycles. A 12-random-nucleotide template-switch adaptor tagged each cDNA molecule. There were at least 3 million CDR3-containing paired-end reads obtained from each sample. TCRdb fed the 5' RACE reads into MiXCR, producing one record per CDR3 protein. The sample lists more than 1.4 million distinct CDR3 sequences, roughly 40% occurring once. About this clonotype itself: Its cognate antigen is unknown.

This CDR3 has 16 amino acids. Germline loops: CDR1 LNHNV, CDR2 YYDKDF (reference sequence). This sequence was found in a woman younger than 30 in good health. This chain connects TRBV15 to TRBJ2-5; TRBD2 matches at 11 bases. The J call is uncertain, as TRBJ2-7 better fits the DNA end. The specimen sequenced was blood. Written as DNA, the CDR3 is TGTGCCACCAGCAGAGACGGGACTAGCGGTTCCTACGAGCAGTACTTC. Its protein is CATSRDGTSGSYEQYF.